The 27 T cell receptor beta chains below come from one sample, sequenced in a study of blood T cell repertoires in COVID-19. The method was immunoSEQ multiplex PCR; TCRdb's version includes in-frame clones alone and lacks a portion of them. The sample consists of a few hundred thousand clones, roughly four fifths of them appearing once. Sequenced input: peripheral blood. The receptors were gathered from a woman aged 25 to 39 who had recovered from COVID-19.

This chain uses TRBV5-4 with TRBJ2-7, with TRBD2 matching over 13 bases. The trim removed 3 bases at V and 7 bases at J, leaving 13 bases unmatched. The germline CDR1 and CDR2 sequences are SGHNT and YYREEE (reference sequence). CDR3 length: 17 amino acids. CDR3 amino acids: CASSWTSGRGGSWEQYF. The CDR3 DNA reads TGTGCCAGCAGCTGGACTAGCGGGAGAGGGGGATCCTGGGAGCAGTACTTC. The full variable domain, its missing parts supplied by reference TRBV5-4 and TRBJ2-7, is ETGVTQSPTHLIKTRGQQVTLRCSSQSGHNTVSWYQQALGQGPQFIFQYYREEENGRGNFPPRFSGLQFPNYSSELNVNALELDDSALYLCASSWTSGRGGSWEQYFGPGTRLTVT.

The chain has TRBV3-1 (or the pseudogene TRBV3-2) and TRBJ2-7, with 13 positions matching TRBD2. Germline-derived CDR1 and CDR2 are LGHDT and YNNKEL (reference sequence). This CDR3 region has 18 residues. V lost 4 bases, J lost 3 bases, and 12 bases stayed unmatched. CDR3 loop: CASSLRLAGGPPDYEQYF. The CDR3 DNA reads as TGTGCCAGCAGCCTCCGACTAGCGGGAGGTCCCCCCGACTACGAGCAGTACTTC.

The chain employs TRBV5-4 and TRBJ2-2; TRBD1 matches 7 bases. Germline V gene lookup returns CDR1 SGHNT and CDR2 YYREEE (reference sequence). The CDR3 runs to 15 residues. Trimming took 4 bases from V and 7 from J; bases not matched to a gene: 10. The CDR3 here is CASSDRGRAGGELFF. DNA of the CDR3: TGTGCCAGCAGCGATAGGGGGCGCGCCGGCGGGGAGCTGTTTTTT.

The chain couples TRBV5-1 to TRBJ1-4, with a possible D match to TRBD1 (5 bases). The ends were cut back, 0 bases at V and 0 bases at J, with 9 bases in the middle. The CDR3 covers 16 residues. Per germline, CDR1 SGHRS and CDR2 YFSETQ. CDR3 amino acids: CASSLDQGATNEKLFF. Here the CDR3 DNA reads TGCGCCAGCAGCTTGGACCAGGGCGCAACTAATGAAAAACTGTTTTTT.

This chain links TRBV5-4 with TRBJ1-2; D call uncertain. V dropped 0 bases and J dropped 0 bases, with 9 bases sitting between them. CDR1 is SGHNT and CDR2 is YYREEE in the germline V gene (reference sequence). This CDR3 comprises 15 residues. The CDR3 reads CASSLAQRANYGYTF. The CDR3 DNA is TGTGCCAGCAGCTTGGCACAGAGAGCTAACTATGGCTACACCTTC.

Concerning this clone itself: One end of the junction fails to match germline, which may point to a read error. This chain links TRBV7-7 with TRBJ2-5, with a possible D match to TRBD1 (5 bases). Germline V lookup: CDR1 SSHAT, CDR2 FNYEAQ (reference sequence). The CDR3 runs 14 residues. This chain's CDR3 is CASSPFQGQETQYF. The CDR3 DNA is TGTGCTAGCAGCCCATTCCAGGGCCAGGAGACCCAGTACTTC. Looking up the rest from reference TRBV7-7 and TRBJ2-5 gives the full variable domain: GAGVSQSPRYKVTKRGQDVTLRCDPISSHATLYWYQQALGQGPEFLTYFNYEAQPDKSGLPSDRFSAERPEGSISTLTIQRTEQRDSAMYRCASSPFQGQETQYFGPGTRLLVL.

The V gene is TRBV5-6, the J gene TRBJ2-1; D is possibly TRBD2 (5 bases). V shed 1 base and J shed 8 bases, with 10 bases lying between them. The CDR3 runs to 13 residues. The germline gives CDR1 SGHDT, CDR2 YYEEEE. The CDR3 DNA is TGTGCCAGCAGCTTGCGAGGGATGGATGAGCAGTTCTTC. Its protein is CASSLRGMDEQFF.

Written as DNA, the CDR3 is TGTGCCAGTAGCGGGACAGGCTGGGCCCAGCCCCAGCATTTT. It translates to CASSGTGWAQPQHF. The V and J genes are TRBV19 and TRBJ1-5, with 8 positions matching TRBD1. The CDR3 is 14 residues long. Trimming took 6 bases from V and 7 from J; bases not matched to a gene: 8. Germline V gives CDR1 LNHDA, CDR2 SQIVND (reference sequence).

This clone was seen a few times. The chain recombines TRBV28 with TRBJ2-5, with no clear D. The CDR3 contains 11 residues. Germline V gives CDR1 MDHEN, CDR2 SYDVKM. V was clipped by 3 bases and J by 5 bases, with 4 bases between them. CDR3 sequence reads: CASSFVETQYF. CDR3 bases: TGTGCCAGCAGTTTCGTGGAGACCCAGTACTTC.

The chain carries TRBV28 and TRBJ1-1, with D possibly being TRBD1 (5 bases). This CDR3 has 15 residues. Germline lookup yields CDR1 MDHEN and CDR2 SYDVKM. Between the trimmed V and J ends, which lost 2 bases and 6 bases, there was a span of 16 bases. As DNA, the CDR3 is TGTGCCAGCAGTTTAGTTAGTCCCAGGGCGGCTGAAGCTTTCTTT. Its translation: CASSLVSPRAAEAFF.

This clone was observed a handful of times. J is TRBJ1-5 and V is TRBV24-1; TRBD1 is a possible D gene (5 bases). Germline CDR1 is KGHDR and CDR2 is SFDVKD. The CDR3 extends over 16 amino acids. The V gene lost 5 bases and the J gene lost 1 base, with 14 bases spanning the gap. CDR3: CATSVGGVGSNQPQHF. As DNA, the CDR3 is TGTGCCACCAGTGTTGGAGGGGTAGGGAGCAATCAGCCCCAGCATTTT.

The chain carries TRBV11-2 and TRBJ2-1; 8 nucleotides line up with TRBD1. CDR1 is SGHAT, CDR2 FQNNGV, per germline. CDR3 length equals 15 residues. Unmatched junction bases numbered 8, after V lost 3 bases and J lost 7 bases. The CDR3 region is CASSFIGQGSNEQFF. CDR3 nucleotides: TGTGCCAGCAGCTTTATTGGACAGGGCTCTAATGAGCAGTTCTTC. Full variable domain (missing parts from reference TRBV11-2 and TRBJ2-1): EAGVAQSPRYKIIEKRQSVAFWCNPISGHATLYWYQQILGQGPKLLIQFQNNGVVDDSQLPKDRFSAERLKGVDSTLKIQPAKLEDSAVYLCASSFIGQGSNEQFFGPGTRLTVL.

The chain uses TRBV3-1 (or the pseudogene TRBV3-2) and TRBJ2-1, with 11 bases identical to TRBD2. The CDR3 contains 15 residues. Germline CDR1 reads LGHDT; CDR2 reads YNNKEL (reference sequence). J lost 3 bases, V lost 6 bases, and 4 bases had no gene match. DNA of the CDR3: TGTGCCAGCAGGGCCCTAGCGGGAGGCTACAATGAGCAGTTCTTC. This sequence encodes CASRALAGGYNEQFF.

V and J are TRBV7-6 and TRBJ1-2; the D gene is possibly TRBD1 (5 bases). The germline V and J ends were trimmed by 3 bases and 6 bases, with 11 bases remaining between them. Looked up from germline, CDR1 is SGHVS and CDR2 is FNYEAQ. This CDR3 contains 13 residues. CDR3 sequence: CASSFRGGNGYTF. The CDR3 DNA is TGTGCCAGCAGCTTCCGGGGCGGGAATGGCTACACCTTC.

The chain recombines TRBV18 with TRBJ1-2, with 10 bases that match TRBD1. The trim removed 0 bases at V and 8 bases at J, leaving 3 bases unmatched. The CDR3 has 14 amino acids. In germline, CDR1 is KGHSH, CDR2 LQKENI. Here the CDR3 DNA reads TGTGCCAGCTCACCACCCGAGACAGGGGGCGGCTACACCTTC. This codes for CASSPPETGGGYTF.

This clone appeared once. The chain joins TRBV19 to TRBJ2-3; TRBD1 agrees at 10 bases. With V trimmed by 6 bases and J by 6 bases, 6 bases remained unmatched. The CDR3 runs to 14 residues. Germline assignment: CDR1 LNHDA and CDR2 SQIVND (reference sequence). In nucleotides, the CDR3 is TGTGCCAGTAGATTAGACAGGGGGCATGATACGCAGTATTTT. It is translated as CASRLDRGHDTQYF.

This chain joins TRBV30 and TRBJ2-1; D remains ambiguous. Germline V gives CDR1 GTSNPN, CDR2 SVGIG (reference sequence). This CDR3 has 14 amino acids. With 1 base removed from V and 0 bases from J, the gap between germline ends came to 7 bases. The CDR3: CAWSGASSYNEQFF. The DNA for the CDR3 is TGTGCCTGGAGTGGGGCAAGCTCCTACAATGAGCAGTTCTTC.

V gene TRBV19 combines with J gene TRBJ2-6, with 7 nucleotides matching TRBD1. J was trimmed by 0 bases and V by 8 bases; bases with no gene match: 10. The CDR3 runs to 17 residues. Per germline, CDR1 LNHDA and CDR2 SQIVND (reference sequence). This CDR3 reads CASAKRGRSSGANVLTF. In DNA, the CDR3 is TGTGCCAGTGCTAAGAGGGGGCGGAGCTCTGGGGCCAACGTCCTGACTTTC.

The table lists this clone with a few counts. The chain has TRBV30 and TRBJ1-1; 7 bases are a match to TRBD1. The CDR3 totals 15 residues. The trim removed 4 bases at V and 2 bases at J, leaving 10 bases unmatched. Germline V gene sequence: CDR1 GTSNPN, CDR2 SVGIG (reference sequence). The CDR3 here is CAWIPPGTVNTEAFF. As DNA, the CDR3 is TGTGCCTGGATTCCTCCCGGGACAGTCAACACTGAAGCTTTCTTT.

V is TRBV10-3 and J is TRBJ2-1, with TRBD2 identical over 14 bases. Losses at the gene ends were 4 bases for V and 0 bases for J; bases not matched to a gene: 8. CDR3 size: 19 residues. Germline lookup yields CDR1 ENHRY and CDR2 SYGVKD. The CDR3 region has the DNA TGTGCCATCAGTGGGGGACTAGCGGGAGAAATCCTCTCCTACAATGAGCAGTTCTTC. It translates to CAISGGLAGEILSYNEQFF.

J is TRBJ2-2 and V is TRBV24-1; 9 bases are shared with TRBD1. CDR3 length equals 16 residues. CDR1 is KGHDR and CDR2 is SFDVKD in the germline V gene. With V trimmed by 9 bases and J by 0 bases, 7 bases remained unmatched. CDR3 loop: CATGGQGGSNTGELFF. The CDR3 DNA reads TGTGCCACCGGGGGACAGGGAGGATCGAACACCGGGGAGCTGTTTTTT.

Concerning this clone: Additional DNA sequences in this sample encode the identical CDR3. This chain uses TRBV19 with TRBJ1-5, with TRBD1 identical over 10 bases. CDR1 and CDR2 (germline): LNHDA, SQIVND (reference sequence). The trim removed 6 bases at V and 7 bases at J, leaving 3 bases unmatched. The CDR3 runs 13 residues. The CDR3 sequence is CASRGQGNQPQHF. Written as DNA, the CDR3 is TGTGCCAGTAGGGGACAGGGGAACCAGCCCCAGCATTTT.

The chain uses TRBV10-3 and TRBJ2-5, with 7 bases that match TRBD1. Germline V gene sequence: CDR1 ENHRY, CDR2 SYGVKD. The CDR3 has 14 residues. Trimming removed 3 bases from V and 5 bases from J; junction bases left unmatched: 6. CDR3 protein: CAISDLGGRETQYF. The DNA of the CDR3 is TGTGCCATCAGTGACCTAGGGGGCCGGGAGACCCAGTACTTC.

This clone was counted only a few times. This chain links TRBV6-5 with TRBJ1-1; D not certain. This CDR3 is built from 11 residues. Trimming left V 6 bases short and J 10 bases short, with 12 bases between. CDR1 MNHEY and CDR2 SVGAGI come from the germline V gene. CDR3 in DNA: TGTGCCAGCAGCCAAGCAAGGAGAGCTTTCTTT. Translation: CASSQARRAFF.

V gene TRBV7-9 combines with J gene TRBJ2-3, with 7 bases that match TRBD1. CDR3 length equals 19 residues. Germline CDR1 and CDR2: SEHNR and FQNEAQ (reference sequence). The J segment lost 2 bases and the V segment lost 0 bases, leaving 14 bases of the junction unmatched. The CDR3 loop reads CASSLAVLTKGGLTDTQYF. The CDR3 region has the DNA TGTGCCAGCAGCTTAGCAGTTCTCACTAAAGGGGGCCTCACAGATACGCAGTATTTT.

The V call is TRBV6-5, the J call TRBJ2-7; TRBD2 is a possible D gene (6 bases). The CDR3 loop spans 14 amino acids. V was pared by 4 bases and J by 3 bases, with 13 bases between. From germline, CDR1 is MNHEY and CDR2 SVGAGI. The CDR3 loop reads CASSSPGGVYEQYF. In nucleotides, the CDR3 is TGTGCCAGCAGTTCCCCCGGGGGAGTCTACGAGCAGTACTTC.

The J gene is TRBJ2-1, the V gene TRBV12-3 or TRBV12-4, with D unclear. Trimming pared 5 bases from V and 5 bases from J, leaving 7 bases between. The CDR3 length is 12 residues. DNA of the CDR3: TGTGCCAGCAGTCCGACTCACAATGAGCAGTTCTTC. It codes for CASSPTHNEQFF.